These T cell receptor beta chains were read from a single sample in a study of cytomegalovirus exposure and HLA in healthy donors. Data came from immunoSEQ multiplex PCR; TCRdb stores just in-frame clones and leaves some out. The data contain some 180,000 clones, 77% of them singletons. The sequenced sample was PBMCs. Receptor source: an older woman in good health and CMV-seropositive. Each CDR3 is given with its conserved first and last residue. Fields, in order: D gene, J gene, V gene, clone size, CDR3 DNA, CDR3 protein. A D gene is named only where the DNA matches it firmly. Rows give clone size only sometimes, using once, few, many, or a class for an expanded clone.

>NA|TRBJ2-1|TRBV5-1|NA
TGCGCCAGCAGCAGGGACCCGGCGGGGGCGCTGAGCAATGAGCAGTTCTTC
CASSRDPAGALSNEQFF
>NA|TRBJ1-2|TRBV28|NA
TGTGCCAGCAGGGGCGTCGGTTTGGGAGACTATGGCTACACCTTC
CASRGVGLGDYGYTF
>TRBD2|TRBJ2-1|TRBV29-1|NA
TGCAGCGTTGAAGTTCGAGGGCGACTAGCGGGGTCCCTTGTGAATGAGCAGTTCTTC
CSVEVRGRLAGSLVNEQFF
>TRBD1|TRBJ2-7|TRBV30|once
TGTGCCTGGAACCGGGGACAGGGCTCTGGGCAGTACTTC
CAWNRGQGSGQYF
>NA|TRBJ2-6|TRBV27|NA
TGTGCCAGCAAACCTCGGGAGTCTGGGGCCAACGTCCTGACTTTC
CASKPRESGANVLTF
>NA|TRBJ1-6|TRBV2|NA
TGTGCCAGCAGTGCCGGGTTGGTCTCACCCCTCCACTTT
CASSAGLVSPLHF
>TRBD1|TRBJ1-1|TRBV25-1|few
TGTGCCAGCAGAGGGGACAGCGGTCCCAATGCTTTCTTT
CASRGDSGPNAFF
>TRBD2|TRBJ2-5|TRBV5-1|few
TGCGCCAGCAGCTTGGCAACTAGCGGGGGAGGGGAGACCCAGTACTTC
CASSLATSGGGETQYF
>TRBD1|TRBJ2-3|TRBV7-2|NA
TGTGCCAGCAGCTTACAGGGACAGGCTGGGGATACGCAGTATTTT
CASSLQGQAGDTQYF
>NA|TRBJ1-1|TRBV4-2|NA
TGTGCCAGCAGCCGAACCGGGGACACTGAAGCTTTCTTT
CASSRTGDTEAFF
>TRBD1|TRBJ2-7|TRBV6-1|few
TGTGCCAGCAGAGAAGCCCCCGGACAGGACTACGAGCAGTACTTC
CASREAPGQDYEQYF
>TRBD2|TRBJ2-3|TRBV5-6|NA
TGTGCCAGCAGCTTGGAGACGGGAGGGAGAGATACGCAGTATTTT
CASSLETGGRDTQYF
>TRBD1|TRBJ1-6|TRBV9|NA
TGTGCCAGCAGCATCGGGACAGCGAATAATTCACCCCTCCACTTT
CASSIGTANNSPLHF
>NA|TRBJ1-6|TRBV2|NA
TGTGCCAGCATTTGGACAGTTAATTATAATTCACCCCTCCACTTT
CASIWTVNYNSPLHF
>NA|TRBJ1-2|TRBV28|NA
TGTGCCAGCAGTTTTTCCCCTCCCCCACAAAATGGCTACACCTTC
CASSFSPPPQNGYTF
>NA|TRBJ2-1|TRBV5-1|NA
TGCGCCAGCAGCTTGCCTTCTGGCGGGCTGGACTACAATGAGCAGTTCTTC
CASSLPSGGLDYNEQFF
>TRBD1|TRBJ1-2|TRBV29-1|NA
TGCAGCGTTCGATCCGGGACAGGTTACTATGGCTACACCTTC
CSVRSGTGYYGYTF
>TRBD2|TRBJ2-5|TRBV2|NA
TGTGCCAGCAGTGTGAGGCAGGGAGGGGAGACCCAGTACTTC
CASSVRQGGETQYF
>TRBD2|TRBJ2-7|TRBV28|NA
TGTGCCAGCCTGGAGGCTAGCGGGGCCGAGCAGTACTTC
CASLEASGAEQYF
>TRBD1|TRBJ2-4|TRBV30|once
TGTGCCTGGAGTGTAACAGGGGGTAACATTCAGTACTTC
CAWSVTGGNIQYF
>NA|TRBJ2-7|TRBV7-2|NA
TGTGCCAGCAGTTCACAGGGAAACTCCTACGAGCAGTACTTC
CASSSQGNSYEQYF
>TRBD2|TRBJ2-1|TRBV2|NA
TGTGCCAGCAGTGCAGCGGGAGACTACAATGAGCAGTTCTTC
CASSAAGDYNEQFF
>NA|TRBJ2-5|TRBV19|NA
TGTGCCAGTAGTAGGAGGGAGTTTCAAGAGACCCAGTACTTC
CASSRREFQETQYF
>TRBD1|TRBJ1-5|TRBV28|few
TGTGCCAATTCTAAGACAGGGGGTTATCAGCCCCAGCATTTT
CANSKTGGYQPQHF
>TRBD2|TRBJ2-1|TRBV5-1|NA
TGCGCCAGCAGCTATAGCGGGGGGAATGAGCAGTTCTTC
CASSYSGGNEQFF
>TRBD2|TRBJ2-3|TRBV5-1|NA
TGCGCCAGCAGTTCTCGACTAGCGGGGACCACAGATACGCAGTATTTT
CASSSRLAGTTDTQYF
>NA|TRBJ2-3|TRBV7-3|NA
TGTGCCAGCACCCCTCGGGGAGGCGCAGATACGCAGTATTTT
CASTPRGGADTQYF
>NA|TRBJ2-5|TRBV2|NA
TGTGCCAGCGAGGCAGTTCAAGAGACCCAGTACTTC
CASEAVQETQYF
>NA|TRBJ1-5|TRBV30|NA
TGTGCCTGGAGTGTACAAGGCAGAAGAGGCCAGCCCCAGCATTTT
CAWSVQGRRGQPQHF
>TRBD1|TRBJ1-1|TRBV7-2|NA
TGTGCCAGCAGCTCACAGGGGTCAACGAACACTGAAGCTTTCTTT
CASSSQGSTNTEAFF
>NA|TRBJ1-4|TRBV7-6|once
TGTGCCAGCAGCTTAGGGACAGCGCCTGAAAAACTGTTTTTT
CASSLGTAPEKLFF
>TRBD2|TRBJ2-4|TRBV9|NA
TGTGCCAGCAGCGTAGAAGCGGGGGGGTATAACATTCAGTACTTC
CASSVEAGGYNIQYF
>TRBD2|TRBJ2-1|TRBV19|NA
TGTGCCAGTAGTTCTAGCGGGAGGGTTCGGTTCTTC
CASSSSGRVRFF
>NA|TRBJ2-3|TRBV9|once
TGTGCCAGCAGCGCTCACCCGGGACACATCACAGATACGCAGTATTTT
CASSAHPGHITDTQYF
>NA|TRBJ2-7|TRBV7-2|few
TGTGCCAGCAGTAACTACGAGCAGTACTTC
CASSNYEQYF
>NA|TRBJ2-7|TRBV27|few
TGTGCCAGCAGCTCTTCCCCCGATTACAACGAGCAGTACTTC
CASSSSPDYNEQYF
>TRBD1|TRBJ2-7|TRBV5-1|NA
TGCGCCAGCAGCGACCCGGGACAGACCTACGAGCAGTACTTC
CASSDPGQTYEQYF
>TRBD2|TRBJ2-3|TRBV4-3|NA
TGCGCCAGCAGCCGAGCACTAGCGGACCTTTACACAGATACGCAGTATTTT
CASSRALADLYTDTQYF
>NA|TRBJ2-1|TRBV4-1|few
TGCGCCAGCAGCCCCCAGGCGGGATACAATGAGCAGTTCTTC
CASSPQAGYNEQFF
>NA|TRBJ1-1|TRBV11-1|NA
TGTGCCAGCAGCTTAACTGGCGGGAACACTGAAGCTTTCTTT
CASSLTGGNTEAFF
>TRBD1|TRBJ2-7|TRBV5-4|NA
TGTGCCAGCAGACCACAGGGGAACTCCTACGAGCAGTACTTC
CASRPQGNSYEQYF
>NA|TRBJ2-1|TRBV7-2|NA
TGTGCCAGCAGCTTTTCCCCCCCATATGAGCAGTTCTTC
CASSFSPPYEQFF